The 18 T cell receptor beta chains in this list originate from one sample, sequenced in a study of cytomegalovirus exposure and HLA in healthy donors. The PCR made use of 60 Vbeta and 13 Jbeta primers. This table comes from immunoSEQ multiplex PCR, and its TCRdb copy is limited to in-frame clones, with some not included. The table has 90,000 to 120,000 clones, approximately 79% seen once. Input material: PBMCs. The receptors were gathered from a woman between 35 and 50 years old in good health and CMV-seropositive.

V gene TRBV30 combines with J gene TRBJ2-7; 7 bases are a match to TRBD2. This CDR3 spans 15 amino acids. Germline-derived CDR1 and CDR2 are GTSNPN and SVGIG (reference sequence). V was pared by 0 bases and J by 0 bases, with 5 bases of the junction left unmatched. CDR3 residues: CAWSVGRGNSYEQYF. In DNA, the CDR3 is TGTGCCTGGAGTGTTGGGCGGGGGAACTCCTACGAGCAGTACTTC.

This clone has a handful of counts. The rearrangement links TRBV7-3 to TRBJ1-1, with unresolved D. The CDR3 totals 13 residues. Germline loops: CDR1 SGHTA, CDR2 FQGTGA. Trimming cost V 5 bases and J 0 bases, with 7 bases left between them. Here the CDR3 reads CASSPGMNTEAFF. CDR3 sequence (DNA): TGTGCCAGCAGCCCGGGTATGAACACTGAAGCTTTCTTT.

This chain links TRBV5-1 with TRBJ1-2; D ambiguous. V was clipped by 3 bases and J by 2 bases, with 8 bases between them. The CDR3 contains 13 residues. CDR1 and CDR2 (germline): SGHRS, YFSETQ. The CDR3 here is CASSSLANYGYTF. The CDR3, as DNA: TGCGCCAGCAGCTCACTAGCAAACTATGGCTACACCTTC.

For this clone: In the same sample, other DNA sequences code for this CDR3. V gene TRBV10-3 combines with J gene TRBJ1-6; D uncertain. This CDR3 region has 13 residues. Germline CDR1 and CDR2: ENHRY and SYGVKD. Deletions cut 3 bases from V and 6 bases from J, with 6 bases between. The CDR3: CAISERGNSPLHF. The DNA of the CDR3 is TGTGCCATCAGTGAACGGGGTAATTCACCCCTCCACTTT.

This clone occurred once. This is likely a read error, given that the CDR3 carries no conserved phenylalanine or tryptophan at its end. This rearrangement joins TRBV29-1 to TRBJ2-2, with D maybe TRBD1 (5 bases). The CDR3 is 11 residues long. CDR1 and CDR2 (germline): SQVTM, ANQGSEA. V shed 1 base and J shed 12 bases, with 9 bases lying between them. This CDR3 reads CSVEATGQLFV. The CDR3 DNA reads TGCAGCGTTGAAGCTACAGGACAGCTGTTTGTT.

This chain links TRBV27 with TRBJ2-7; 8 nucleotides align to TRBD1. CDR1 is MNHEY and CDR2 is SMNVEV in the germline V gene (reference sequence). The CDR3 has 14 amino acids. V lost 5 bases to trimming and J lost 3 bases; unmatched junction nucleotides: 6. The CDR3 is CASSRTGKGYEQYF. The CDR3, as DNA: TGTGCCAGCAGTCGGACAGGGAAGGGCTACGAGCAGTACTTC.

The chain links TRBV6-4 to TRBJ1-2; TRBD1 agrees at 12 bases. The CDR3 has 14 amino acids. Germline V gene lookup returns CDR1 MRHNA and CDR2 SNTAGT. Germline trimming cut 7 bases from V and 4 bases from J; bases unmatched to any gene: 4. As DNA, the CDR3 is TGTGCCAGCATTGCGGGACAGGGGGCCTATGGCTACACCTTC. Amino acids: CASIAGQGAYGYTF.

CDR3 sequence (DNA): TGCGCCAGAAAAGCCGGGACAGGGGACAAGACCCAGTACTTC. Residues: CARKAGTGDKTQYF. The chain couples TRBV10-1 to TRBJ2-5; 10 bases fit TRBD1. From germline, CDR1 is WNHNN and CDR2 SYGVQD (reference sequence). CDR3 length equals 14 residues. J was trimmed by 6 bases and V by 9 bases; bases with no gene match: 10.

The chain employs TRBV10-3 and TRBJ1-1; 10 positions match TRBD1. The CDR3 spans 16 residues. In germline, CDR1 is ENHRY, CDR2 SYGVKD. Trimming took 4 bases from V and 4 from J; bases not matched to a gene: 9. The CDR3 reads CAISARDRGSGTEAFF. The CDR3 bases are TGTGCCATCAGTGCCCGGGACAGGGGATCGGGCACTGAAGCTTTCTTT.

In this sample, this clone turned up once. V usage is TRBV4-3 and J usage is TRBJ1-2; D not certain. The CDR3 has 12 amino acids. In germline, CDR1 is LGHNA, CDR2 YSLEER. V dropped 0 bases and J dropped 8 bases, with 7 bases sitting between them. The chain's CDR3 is CASSQDGRGYTF. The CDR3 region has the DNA TGCGCCAGCAGCCAAGATGGTCGGGGCTACACCTTC.

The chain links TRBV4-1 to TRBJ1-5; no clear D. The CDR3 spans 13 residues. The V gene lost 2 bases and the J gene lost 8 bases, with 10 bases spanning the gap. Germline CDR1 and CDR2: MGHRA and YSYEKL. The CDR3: CASSQFIAEPQHF. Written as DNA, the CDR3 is TGCGCCAGCAGCCAATTTATCGCGGAGCCCCAGCATTTT.

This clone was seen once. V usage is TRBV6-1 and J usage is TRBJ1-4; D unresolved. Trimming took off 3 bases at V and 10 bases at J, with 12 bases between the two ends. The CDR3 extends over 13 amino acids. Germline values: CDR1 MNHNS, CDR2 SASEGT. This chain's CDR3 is CASSELQVGKLFF. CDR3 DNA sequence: TGTGCCAGCAGTGAGCTCCAGGTCGGAAAACTGTTTTTT.

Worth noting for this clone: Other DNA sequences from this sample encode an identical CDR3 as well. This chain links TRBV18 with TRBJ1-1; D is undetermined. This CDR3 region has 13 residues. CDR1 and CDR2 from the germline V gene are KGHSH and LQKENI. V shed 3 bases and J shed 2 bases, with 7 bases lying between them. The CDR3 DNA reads TGTGCCAGCTCACCGGGCGAAAACACTGAAGCTTTCTTT. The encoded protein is CASSPGENTEAFF.

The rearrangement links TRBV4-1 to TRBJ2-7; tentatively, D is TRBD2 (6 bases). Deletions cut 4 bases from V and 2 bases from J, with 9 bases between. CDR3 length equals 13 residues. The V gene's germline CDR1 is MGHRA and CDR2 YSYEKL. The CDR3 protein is CASSPGGAYEQYF. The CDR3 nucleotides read TGCGCCAGCAGCCCCGGAGGGGCCTACGAGCAGTACTTC.

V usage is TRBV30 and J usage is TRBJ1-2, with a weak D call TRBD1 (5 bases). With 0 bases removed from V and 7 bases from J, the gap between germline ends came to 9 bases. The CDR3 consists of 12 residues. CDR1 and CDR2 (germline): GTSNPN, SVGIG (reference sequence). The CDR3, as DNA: TGTGCCTGGAGTGTGGGCAGGGCTGGCTACACCTTC. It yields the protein CAWSVGRAGYTF. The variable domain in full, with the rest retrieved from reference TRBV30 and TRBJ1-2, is SQTIHQWPATLVQPVGSPLSLECTVEGTSNPNLYWYRQAAGRGLQLLFYSVGIGQISSEVPQNLSASRPQDRQFILSSKKLLLSDSGFYLCAWSVGRAGYTFGSGTRLTVV.

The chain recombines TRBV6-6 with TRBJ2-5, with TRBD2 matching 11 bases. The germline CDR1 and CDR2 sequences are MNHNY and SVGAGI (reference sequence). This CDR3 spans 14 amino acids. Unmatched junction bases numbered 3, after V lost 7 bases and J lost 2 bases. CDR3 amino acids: CASTVAGGQETQYF. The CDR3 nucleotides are TGTGCCAGCACCGTAGCGGGGGGGCAAGAGACCCAGTACTTC.

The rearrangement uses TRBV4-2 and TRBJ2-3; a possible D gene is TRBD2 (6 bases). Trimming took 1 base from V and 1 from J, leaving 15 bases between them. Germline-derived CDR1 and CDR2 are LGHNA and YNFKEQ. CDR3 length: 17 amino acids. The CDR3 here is CASSQGGVADGTDTQYF. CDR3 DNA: TGTGCCAGCAGCCAAGGGGGGGTAGCGGACGGCACAGATACGCAGTATTTT.

The CDR3, as DNA: TGTGCCAGCATTTACACAGGGGGCCGCGTGAGGGGGACCCAGTACTTC. Its protein is CASIYTGGRVRGTQYF. The gene calls are TRBV2 and TRBJ2-5; TRBD1 matches 9 bases. V lost 7 bases and J lost 7; bases outside the gene matches: 16. Germline CDR1 SNHLY, CDR2 FYNNEI. The CDR3 sequence is 16 residues long.